Listed below are T cell receptor beta chains from one sample, sequenced in a study of blood T cell repertoires in COVID-19. The method was immunoSEQ multiplex PCR; TCRdb's version includes in-frame clones alone and lacks a portion of them. The data hold 150,000 to 200,000 clones, with about 90% observed a single time. The sequenced material came from peripheral blood. These receptors came from a man in his 60s with active or convalescent COVID-19. The CDR3 runs from the conserved cysteine through the conserved F or W. A D gene is named only where the DNA matches it firmly. Clone size is not always given. Where it is, it says once, few, many or a class for expanded clones.

>.|TRBV7-9|TRBJ1-2|.
TGTGCCAGCAGCTTACGACAGCTTAACTATGGCTACACCTTC
CASSLRQLNYGYTF
>.|TRBV5-5|TRBJ1-2|.
TGTGCCAGCACCCTTGGCGGACAGTATGGCTACACCTTC
CASTLGGQYGYTF
>.|TRBV18|TRBJ1-2|TRBD1
TGTGCCAGCTCACCTGGGTCGGGGACAGACTATGGCTACACCTTC
CASSPGSGTDYGYTF
>.|TRBV29-1|TRBJ1-2|TRBD1
TGCAGCGTTGAGGAAGGACAGGGGGCTCAACCGTACCCCAATGGCTACACCTTC
CSVEEGQGAQPYPNGYTF
>.|TRBV5-1|TRBJ2-5|TRBD1
TGCGCCAGCTCTCCCGGGACAGGGGGTGTAAAGACCCAGTACTTC
CASSPGTGGVKTQYF
>.|TRBV12-3/TRBV12-4|TRBJ2-2|.
TGTGCCAGCAGTCCGGGAAACACCGGGGAGCTGTTTTTT
CASSPGNTGELFF
>.|TRBV12-3/TRBV12-4|TRBJ1-2|TRBD1
TGTGCCAGCACCCGGGACAGCTATGGCTACACCTTC
CASTRDSYGYTF
>.|TRBV12-3/TRBV12-4|TRBJ1-1|.
TGTGCCAGCAGATTCTCAGGGGTCACTGAAGCTTTCTTT
CASRFSGVTEAFF
>.|TRBV4-1|TRBJ1-1|.
TGCGCCAGCAGCCAAGATGTCGTCGCCCTCCGGGGGGGAGGTGAAGCTTTCTTT
CASSQDVVALRGGGEAFF
>.|TRBV27|TRBJ2-1|TRBD2
TGTGCCAGCAGTGCCACCTACGGAGCGGGGGTCCTCAATGAGCAGTTCTTC
CASSATYGAGVLNEQFF
>.|TRBV5-1|TRBJ1-3|TRBD1
TGCGCCAGCAGCTTGAGACAGGGGACGGACACCATATATTTT
CASSLRQGTDTIYF
>few|TRBV24-1|TRBJ1-1|.
TGTGCCACCAGTGGTGTTTCAGAACACACTGAAGCTTTCTTT
CATSGVSEHTEAFF
>once|TRBV30|TRBJ1-1|.
TGTGCCTTTAGACAGCTTGAAGCTTTCTTT
CAFRQLEAFF
>.|TRBV19|TRBJ2-1|TRBD2
TGTGCCAGTAGTCCGGGGCGGGGGGGCCCCTACAATGAGCAGTTCTTC
CASSPGRGGPYNEQFF
>.|TRBV18|TRBJ1-1|TRBD1
TGTGCCAGCTCACCCACATACAGGGGAAGAACTGAAGCTTTCTTT
CASSPTYRGRTEAFF
>once|TRBV3-1/TRBV3-2|TRBJ1-3|.
TGTGCCAGCAGCCGGGGGCAGGGCTCCCCTGGAAACACCATATATTTT
CASSRGQGSPGNTIYF
>.|TRBV7-9|TRBJ2-2|.
TGTGCCAGCGGCCACCCTTTGTCGCTTTACACCGGGGAGCTGTTTTTT
CASGHPLSLYTGELFF
>.|TRBV9|TRBJ2-1|TRBD2
TGTGCCAGCAGCGTAGGACTAGCGGACAATGAGCAGTTCTTC
CASSVGLADNEQFF
>.|TRBV9|TRBJ1-2|.
TGTGCCAGCAGCGTAGGCAGAGGTACCTATGGCTACACCTTC
CASSVGRGTYGYTF
>.|TRBV4-1|TRBJ2-1|TRBD1
TGCGCCAGCAGCCAACCGGGACAGACAGACAATGAGCAGTTCTTC
CASSQPGQTDNEQFF
>.|TRBV18|TRBJ1-2|.
TGTGCCAGCTCGTCCGGCCGGGGGATGACGGGCTACACCTTC
CASSSGRGMTGYTF
>once|TRBV5-4|TRBJ2-2|TRBD1
TGTGCCAGCAGCAGGACAGGGGATCTTGTCGGGGAGCTGTTTTTT
CASSRTGDLVGELFF
>.|TRBV5-6|TRBJ2-3|TRBD2
TGTGCCAGCAGCTTGAGCGGGGGGCCTCGCACAGATACGCAGTATTTT
CASSLSGGPRTDTQYF
>.|TRBV27|TRBJ1-5|.
TGTGCCAGCAGTCCTTTTATCCCTAGCAATCAGCCCCAGCATTTT
CASSPFIPSNQPQHF
>.|TRBV7-2|TRBJ2-7|TRBD1
TGTGCCAGCAGCTTAGCCGGGACAGGGTCCTACGAGCAGTACTTC
CASSLAGTGSYEQYF
>.|TRBV2|TRBJ2-5|.
TGTGCCAGCAGTGAAATGAAGAGGGGGCAAGAGACCCAGTACTTC
CASSEMKRGQETQYF
>few|TRBV7-2|TRBJ2-2|TRBD2
TGTGCCAGCAGCAAGACTAGCGGGGGGGCGTCAGGGGAGCTGTTTTTT
CASSKTSGGASGELFF
>.|TRBV11-2|TRBJ2-1|TRBD2
TGTGCCAGCAGCTTATTCAGCGGGACGCAATACAATGAGCAGTTCTTC
CASSLFSGTQYNEQFF
>.|TRBV18|TRBJ2-3|.
TGTGCCAGCTCACCCCTAGCTAAAGGGGGTGGTAAAGATACGCAGTATTTT
CASSPLAKGGGKDTQYF